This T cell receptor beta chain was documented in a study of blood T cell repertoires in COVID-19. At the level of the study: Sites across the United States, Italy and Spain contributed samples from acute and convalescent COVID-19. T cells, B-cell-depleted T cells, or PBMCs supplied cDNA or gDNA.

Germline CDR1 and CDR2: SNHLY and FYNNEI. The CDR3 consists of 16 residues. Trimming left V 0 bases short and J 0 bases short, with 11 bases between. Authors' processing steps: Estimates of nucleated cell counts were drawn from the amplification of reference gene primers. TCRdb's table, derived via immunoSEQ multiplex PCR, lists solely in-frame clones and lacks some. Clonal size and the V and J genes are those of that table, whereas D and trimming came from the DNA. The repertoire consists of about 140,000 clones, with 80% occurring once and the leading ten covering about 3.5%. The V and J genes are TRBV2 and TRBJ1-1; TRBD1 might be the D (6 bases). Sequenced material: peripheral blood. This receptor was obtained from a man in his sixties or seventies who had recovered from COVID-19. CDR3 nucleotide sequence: TGTGCCAGCAGTGAAGCGGAACAGGGACTGAACACTGAAGCTTTCTTT. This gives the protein CASSEAEQGLNTEAFF. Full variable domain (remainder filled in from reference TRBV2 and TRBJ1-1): EPEVTQTPSHQVTQMGQEVILRCVPISNHLYFYWYRQILGQKVEFLVSFYNNEISEKSEIFDDQFSVERPDGSNFTLKIRSTKLEDSAMYFCASSEAEQGLNTEAFFGQGTRLTVV.